This TCR beta chain was captured in a study of cytomegalovirus exposure and HLA in healthy donors. General study findings and limits: TCR association rates varied by HLA locus in a later analysis, with DRB1 highest and HLA-C lowest.

From germline, CDR1 is MNHEY and CDR2 SVGAGI. V lost 0 bases to trimming and J lost 1 base, with 9 bases between them. This CDR3 has 15 residues. This clone was recorded only once. The antigen remains undetermined. Amplification used 60 Vbeta primers and 13 Jbeta primers. Measured with immunoSEQ multiplex PCR; TCRdb has only the in-frame clones, and not every one. The sample lists around 150,000 clones; about 76% were seen once. Donors likely had unrecorded immune exposures despite being nominally healthy when sampled. This receptor was identified in a female donor in good health and CMV-seronegative. The rearrangement uses TRBV6-5 and TRBJ2-5; D remains unclear. What was sequenced was PBMCs. The CDR3 region has the DNA TGTGCCAGCAGTTACTCAGGAGACTTCCAAGAGACCCAGTACTTC. Encoded protein: CASSYSGDFQETQYF.